This paragraph covers one T cell receptor beta chain sequence. Measured with immunoSEQ multiplex PCR; TCRdb has only the in-frame clones, and not every one. The sample yields around 73,000 clones, 65% to 85% seen once. This record comes from a study of blood T cell repertoires in COVID-19. Study-level background: Italy, Spain and the United States were the sources of the convalescent and acute COVID-19 samples. PBMCs, B-cell-depleted T cells, or T cells provided the cDNA or gDNA that made up the material.

This CDR3 is 14 amino acids long. Deletions cut 4 bases from V and 5 bases from J, with 11 bases between. Germline values: CDR1 KGHDR, CDR2 SFDVKD. The sequenced sample consisted of peripheral blood. The sequence came from a woman aged 55-75 years with acute or convalescent COVID-19. The chain employs TRBV24-1 and TRBJ1-5; the D is unclear. The CDR3 coding sequence is TGTGCCACCAGTGACAGGCGGGAGTATCAGCCCCAGCATTTT. Amino acids: CATSDRREYQPQHF.